This record looks at one T cell receptor beta chain sequence and its context. Its antigen remains unidentified. Trimming pared 0 bases from V and 3 bases from J, leaving 15 bases between. CDR3 length equals 15 residues. The germline CDR1 and CDR2 sequences are GTSNPN and SVGIG (reference sequence). Sequenced by immunoSEQ multiplex PCR; TCRdb stores in-frame clones only, minus some. This table has roughly 13,000 clones, roughly 70% appearing once. This record comes from a study of neoadjuvant anti-PD-1 for oral cavity cancer. About the study: Around day 43, patients without progression received a fourth nivolumab dose before surgery. Notes on the study in general: Non-responders to neoadjuvant nivolumab had significantly more clonal PBMC T cells than responders.

The source of this sequence is a person aged 35 to 85 with oral cavity squamous cell carcinoma. Specimen: PBMCs, collected before nivolumab (anti-PD-1) treatment. The chain recombines TRBV30 with TRBJ2-7, with D possibly called TRBD1 or TRBD2 (6 bases each). The CDR3 spells CAWSVGGSPNYEQYF. The CDR3 DNA follows: TGTGCCTGGAGTGTGGGGGGCAGTCCTAACTACGAGCAGTACTTC. Supplemented by reference TRBV30 and TRBJ2-7, the full variable domain reads SQTIHQWPATLVQPVGSPLSLECTVEGTSNPNLYWYRQAAGRGLQLLFYSVGIGQISSEVPQNLSASRPQDRQFILSSKKLLLSDSGFYLCAWSVGGSPNYEQYFGPGTRLTVT.